This passage covers 13 T cell receptor beta chains from one sample sequenced in a study of T-cell reconstitution after alpha-beta-depleted transplantation in children. Unique molecular identifiers featured in how the TCRbeta library was prepared. Each CDR3 protein is one row after TCRdb ran MiXCR on the PCR reads. Of about 500,000 distinct CDR3 sequences listed, approximately 29% are singletons. The sequencing used PBMCs from the stem cell graft donor, collected from the stem cell graft. The receptor set was obtained from a human donor who donated a stem cell graft to a child with aplastic anemia.

This chain connects TRBV11-2 to TRBJ2-1, with D possibly matching TRBD2 (7 bases). V shed 2 bases and J shed 6 bases, with 26 bases lying between them. Germline V gene lookup returns CDR1 SGHAT and CDR2 FQNNGV. CDR3 length: 19 amino acids. CDR3 in DNA: TGTGCCAGCAGCTTAAGGGGGAACGCGGGACTATATATTGTCAATGAGCAGTTCTTC. This translates into CASSLRGNAGLYIVNEQFF.

On this clonotype: The junction does not match germline at one end; this may be a read error. The chain is built from TRBV7-3 and TRBJ2-1; 11 bases match TRBD2. Per the germline V gene, CDR1 is SGHTA and CDR2 is FQGTGA. CDR3 length: 18 amino acids. The CDR3 sequence is CASSLTVSGRAAYNEQFF. CDR3 sequence (DNA): TGTGCCAGCAGCCTAACAGTTAGCGGGAGGGCCGCTTACAATGAGCAGTTCTTC. The full variable domain, rest sourced from reference TRBV7-3 and TRBJ2-1, is GAGVSQTPSNKVTEKGKYVELRCDPISGHTALYWYRQSLGQGPEFLIYFQGTGAADDSGLPNDRFFAVRPEGSVSTLKIQRTERGDSAVYLCASSLTVSGRAAYNEQFFGPGTRLTVL.

This clonotype has more than one count but fewer than ten. The J gene is TRBJ2-2, the V gene TRBV28; D is unresolved. The V end was cut by 3 bases, the J end by 1 base, with 6 bases between. The CDR3 sequence is 14 residues long. CDR1 and CDR2 (germline): MDHEN, SYDVKM. CDR3 sequence: CASSFQENTGELFF. CDR3 nucleotide sequence: TGTGCCAGCAGTTTTCAGGAGAACACCGGGGAGCTGTTTTTT.

The genes are TRBV12-3 or TRBV12-4 and TRBJ2-4; D is uncertain. This CDR3 is built from 13 residues. Between the trimmed V and J ends, which lost 3 bases and 6 bases, there was a span of 9 bases. The CDR3 protein is CASSFDGRNIQYF. CDR3 DNA sequence: TGTGCCAGCAGTTTTGACGGTAGAAACATTCAGTACTTC.

This clonotype was recorded a few times. This chain connects TRBV15 to TRBJ2-1; the match to TRBD1 covers 7 bases. The CDR3 contains 17 residues. In germline, CDR1 is LNHNV, CDR2 YYDKDF (reference sequence). The junction had 15 bases not matched to a gene; V was cut back by 3 bases and J by 7 bases. CDR3 in DNA: TGTGCCACCAGCAGGGATAACAGGGGACCCCGGTCAAATGAGCAGTTCTTC. Translating gives CATSRDNRGPRSNEQFF.

The chain is built from TRBV9 and TRBJ1-1, with D perhaps matching TRBD1 (6 bases). Germline V gene data show CDR1 as SGDLS and CDR2 as YYNGEE. The CDR3 totals 16 residues. Trimming removed 4 bases at V and 0 bases at J, with 16 bases between. CDR3 DNA sequence: TGTGCCAGCAGCCCGGGGGCAGGACCAATGAACACTGAAGCTTTCTTT. Translation gives CASSPGAGPMNTEAFF.

The chain recombines TRBV12-3 or TRBV12-4 with TRBJ2-3, with 10 bases that match TRBD2. The V and J ends lost 6 bases and 2 bases, in that order; junction bases with no gene match: 2. This CDR3 is 14 amino acids long. CDR3 residues: CASRLAGPTDTQYF. In DNA form, the CDR3 reads TGTGCCAGCAGACTAGCGGGACCCACAGATACGCAGTATTTT.

The chain joins TRBV5-8 to TRBJ2-4, with unresolved D. Trimming stripped 4 bases from V and 0 bases from J, with 14 bases between. Germline V CDR1 and CDR2: SGHTS, YDEGEE. The CDR3 is 16 amino acids. The chain's CDR3 is CASSQSITLAKNIQYF. The CDR3 DNA reads as TGTGCCAGCAGCCAATCTATAACACTAGCCAAAAACATTCAGTACTTC.

The CDR3 protein is CSARPGTGTYEQYF. In DNA, the CDR3 is TGCAGTGCTCGGCCTGGGACAGGGACCTACGAGCAGTACTTC. J is TRBJ2-7 and V is TRBV20-1; 9 bases are shared with TRBD1. There are 14 residues in the CDR3. CDR1 is DFQATT and CDR2 is SNEGSKA in the germline V gene (reference sequence). The J segment lost 2 bases and the V segment lost 5 bases, leaving 7 bases of the junction unmatched.

The gene calls are TRBV30 and TRBJ1-3; D unresolved. The V gene's germline CDR1 is GTSNPN and CDR2 SVGIG (reference sequence). Trimming left V 2 bases short and J 0 bases short, with 17 bases between. CDR3 size: 17 residues. The CDR3 sequence: CAWSSGLSWPSGNTIYF. In DNA, the CDR3 is TGTGCCTGGAGTTCGGGGTTGAGTTGGCCCTCTGGAAACACCATATATTTT. The full variable domain, its missing parts supplied by reference TRBV30 and TRBJ1-3, is SQTIHQWPATLVQPVGSPLSLECTVEGTSNPNLYWYRQAAGRGLQLLFYSVGIGQISSEVPQNLSASRPQDRQFILSSKKLLLSDSGFYLCAWSSGLSWPSGNTIYFGEGSWLTVV.

This sequence joins TRBV18 and TRBJ2-7; 9 bases agree with TRBD1. Looked up from germline, CDR1 is KGHSH and CDR2 is LQKENI. The CDR3 has 15 amino acids. V dropped 2 bases and J dropped 5; count of bases not matched to a gene: 7. Here the CDR3 DNA reads TGTGCCAGCTCACCATTGCTACAGGGGGCCCACGAGCAGTACTTC. Translation gives CASSPLLQGAHEQYF.

In its sample, this clonotype was seen a few times. The rearrangement joins TRBV18 to TRBJ2-5, with D unclear. CDR1 and CDR2 (germline): KGHSH, LQKENI. The V and J ends lost 6 bases and 2 bases respectively, with 10 bases between them. The CDR3 consists of 13 residues. CDR3 protein: CASSHLAQETQYF. In nucleotides, the CDR3 is TGTGCCAGCTCCCATCTGGCACAAGAGACCCAGTACTTC.

This clonotype came up a few times. The chain joins TRBV20-1 to TRBJ1-1, with D possibly matching TRBD1 (5 bases). The CDR3 consists of 13 residues. Germline CDR1 and CDR2: DFQATT and SNEGSKA (reference sequence). Between the trimmed V and J ends, which lost 6 bases and 5 bases, there was a span of 16 bases. The CDR3 here is CSAQGPGGTEAFF. The CDR3 coding sequence is TGCAGTGCCCAGGGCCCCGGAGGAACTGAAGCTTTCTTT.